These 5 T cell receptor beta chains share one sample of origin, sequenced in a study of blood T cells in healthy people across ages. A sample-barcoded 5' primer and a J-beta primer mix were used in a second PCR of roughly 7 to 11 cycles. TCRdb itself ran the 5' RACE reads through MiXCR, one entry per CDR3 protein. Among hundreds of thousands of distinct CDR3 sequences listed, about three fifths were seen once. Sequenced input: blood. The origin of the receptors is a young man in good health.

The chain employs TRBV21-1 and TRBJ2-7; whether TRBD2, the table's D call, matches the DNA was not checked. The DNA end is more similar to TRBJ2-5, so the J call may be wrong. TRBV21-1 is given as a pseudogene. The CDR3 loop spans 16 amino acids. CDR3 sequence reads: CASDPPPRAQWETQYF. In DNA form, the CDR3 reads TGTGCCAGCGACCCACCCCCGAGGGCACAATGGGAGACCCAGTACTTC.

This clonotype was detected only once. The chain is built from TRBV15 and TRBJ2-7, with unresolved D. This CDR3 contains 14 residues. Trimming removed 0 bases at V and 4 bases at J, with 10 bases between. Germline values: CDR1 LNHNV, CDR2 YYDKDF (reference sequence). CDR3 nucleotide sequence: TGTGCCACCAGCAGAGAGGTAGTCGCTTACGAGCAGTACTTC. Protein: CATSREVVAYEQYF. The full variable domain, with the rest looked up from reference TRBV15 and TRBJ2-7, is DAMVIQNPRYQVTQFGKPVTLSCSQTLNHNVMYWYQQKSSQAPKLLFHYYDKDFNNEADTPDNFQSRRPNTSFCFLDIRSPGLGDTAMYLCATSREVVAYEQYFGPGTRLTVT.

This clonotype occurred a few times. The genes are TRBV4-2 and TRBJ1-2; D not certain. V lost 8 bases, J lost 4 bases, and 11 bases lay in between. CDR1 is LGHNA, CDR2 YNFKEQ, per germline. The CDR3 runs 12 residues. CDR3 bases: TGTGCCAGCGGAAAAGACCTCTATGGCTACACCTTC. It specifies CASGKDLYGYTF.

This CDR3 reads CASGSGQVYNEQFF. The CDR3 coding sequence is TGTGCCAGCGGGAGCGGGCAGGTCTACAATGAGCAGTTCTTC. This chain links TRBV6-5 with TRBJ2-1; a possible D gene is TRBD2 (6 bases). This CDR3 has 14 residues. Germline values: CDR1 MNHEY, CDR2 SVGAGI. V lost 8 bases and J 3 bases, leaving 14 bases between the germline ends.

The genes are TRBV5-4 and TRBJ1-2, with 7 bases identical to TRBD1. Germline V lookup: CDR1 SGHNT, CDR2 YYREEE (reference sequence). This CDR3 comprises 15 residues. The V gene end was trimmed by 0 bases and the J gene end by 7 bases; junction bases not matched to a gene: 9. The CDR3, as DNA: TGTGCCAGCAGCTTGGATAGGGGGCAGGGTGGTGGCTACACCTTC. Residues: CASSLDRGQGGGYTF.